This entry lists 22 T cell receptor beta chains sequenced from one sample in a study of blood T cell repertoires in COVID-19. Generated by immunoSEQ multiplex PCR, the TCRdb table keeps only in-frame clones and is missing some. This table has over 400,000 clones, about 89% appearing once. The sequencing sample was made of peripheral blood. The receptors come from a woman aged 45-60 years with COVID-19, enrolled during active disease.

The chain carries TRBV9 and TRBJ1-2; 7 bases fit TRBD1. V dropped 0 bases and J dropped 0; count of bases not matched to a gene: 2. Germline V gene data show CDR1 as SGDLS and CDR2 as YYNGEE. The length of the CDR3 is 15 residues. CDR3 region: CASSVGDRSNYGYTF. CDR3 nucleotides: TGTGCCAGCAGCGTAGGGGACAGATCTAACTATGGCTACACCTTC.

The chain uses TRBV10-3 and TRBJ2-2; the match to TRBD1 covers 8 bases. This CDR3 has 15 residues. Germline V CDR1 and CDR2: ENHRY, SYGVKD. The V gene end was trimmed by 3 bases and the J gene end by 9 bases; junction bases not matched to a gene: 9. The CDR3 DNA reads as TGTGCCATCAGTGACGGACAGGGTTCATTCCGGGAGCTGTTTTTT. Translated, it gives CAISDGQGSFRELFF.

The V gene is TRBV9, the J gene TRBJ2-3; D possibly corresponds to TRBD2 (6 bases). Trimming left V 2 bases short and J 2 bases short, with 15 bases between. CDR1 and CDR2 from the germline V gene are SGDLS and YYNGEE. The CDR3 sequence is 16 residues long. In DNA, the CDR3 is TGTGCCAGCAGCGTTCATGCCCGGGGGTCCACAGATACGCAGTATTTT. It translates to CASSVHARGSTDTQYF.

This chain joins TRBV28 and TRBJ2-2; 9 bases align to TRBD1. CDR1 and CDR2 (germline): MDHEN, SYDVKM. V was pared by 10 bases and J by 7 bases, with 10 bases of the junction left unmatched. The CDR3 contains 14 residues. The CDR3 coding sequence is TGTGCCATCACTGATACAGGGGGCAGCGGGGAGCTGTTTTTT. The encoded protein is CAITDTGGSGELFF. Using reference TRBV28 and TRBJ2-2 for the parts outside the CDR3, the full variable domain is DVKVTQSSRYLVKRTGEKVFLECVQDMDHENMFWYRQDPGLGLRLIYFSYDVKMKEKGDIPEGYSVSREKKERFSLILESASTNQTSMYLCAITDTGGSGELFFGEGSRLTVL.

J is TRBJ1-5 and V is TRBV7-2; 8 bases are a match to TRBD1. Germline V gives CDR1 SGHTA, CDR2 FQGNSA. V lost 3 bases, J lost 6 bases, and 7 bases stayed unmatched. The CDR3 contains 15 residues. The CDR3 region is CASSFSGTGTQPQHF. The CDR3 coding sequence is TGTGCCAGCAGCTTCTCCGGGACAGGAACTCAGCCCCAGCATTTT. Complete variable domain (other parts from reference TRBV7-2 and TRBJ1-5): GAGVSQSPSNKVTEKGKDVELRCDPISGHTALYWYRQSLGQGLEFLIYFQGNSAPDKSGLPSDRFSAERTGGSVSTLTIQRTQQEDSAVYLCASSFSGTGTQPQHFGDGTRLSIL.

This chain connects TRBV10-3 to TRBJ2-1; 7 bases agree with TRBD2. This CDR3 comprises 12 residues. Germline CDR1 reads ENHRY; CDR2 reads SYGVKD. Losses at the gene ends were 11 bases for V and 5 bases for J; bases not matched to a gene: 6. This chain's CDR3 is CASGLGNNEQFF. The CDR3 nucleotides read TGTGCCTCCGGACTAGGTAACAATGAGCAGTTCTTC.

V usage is TRBV11-2 and J usage is TRBJ2-3, with TRBD2 as a possible D gene (7 bases). Germline loops: CDR1 SGHAT, CDR2 FQNNGV. The CDR3 consists of 11 residues. V was cut by 5 bases and J by 11 bases, with 11 bases left in between. The CDR3 spells CASSRGAEQYF. The CDR3 DNA sequence: TGTGCCAGCAGCCGGGGGGCCGAGCAGTATTTT.

This rearrangement joins TRBV5-5 to TRBJ1-5; D remains unclear. Per germline, CDR1 SGHKS and CDR2 YYEKEE (reference sequence). The CDR3 is made up of 13 amino acids. V lost 0 bases to trimming and J lost 7 bases, with 8 bases between them. CDR3 loop: CASSLDYEQPQHF. CDR3 in DNA: TGTGCCAGCAGCTTGGATTACGAGCAGCCCCAGCATTTT.

The chain has TRBV11-2 and TRBJ1-4; D is ambiguous. V was clipped by 2 bases and J by 8 bases, with 9 bases between them. CDR3 length: 13 amino acids. Germline loops: CDR1 SGHAT, CDR2 FQNNGV. The CDR3 reads CASSLQTAEKLFF. CDR3 DNA: TGTGCCAGCAGCTTACAAACAGCCGAAAAACTGTTTTTT.

V is TRBV5-3 and J is TRBJ1-2, with a weak D call TRBD1 (5 bases). TRBV5-3 is assigned to the ORF class and has an uncertain function. V shed 1 base and J shed 2 bases, with 9 bases lying between them. CDR3 length: 14 amino acids. Here the CDR3 reads CARSLWGGNYGYTF. The DNA of the CDR3 is TGTGCCAGAAGCTTGTGGGGGGGAAACTATGGCTACACCTTC.

This clone showed up just a few times. The CDR3 DNA reads TGTGCCAGCTCGCAGGACAGGGCCACCGGGGAGCTGTTTTTT. Its translation: CASSQDRATGELFF. V usage is TRBV18 and J usage is TRBJ2-2; 8 bases agree with TRBD1. This CDR3 is built from 14 residues. Trimming took 6 bases from V and 4 from J; bases not matched to a gene: 4. Per the germline V gene, CDR1 is KGHSH and CDR2 is LQKENI.

The V gene is TRBV6-5, the J gene TRBJ1-1; TRBD1 matches 8 bases. CDR1 and CDR2 from the germline V gene are MNHEY and SVGAGI. The CDR3 has 15 amino acids. Trimming at V came to 6 bases and at J to 1 base, leaving 7 bases not matched to a gene. The DNA of the CDR3 is TGTGCCAGCAGGGATCGACAGGGGTGGAACACTGAAGCTTTCTTT. Translated, it gives CASRDRQGWNTEAFF.

This sequence joins TRBV12-5 and TRBJ1-1; no clear D gene. V was pared by 3 bases and J by 4 bases, with 9 bases between. The germline V gene has CDR1 LGHNT and CDR2 FRNRAP. This CDR3 contains 13 residues. The CDR3 nucleotides are TGTGCTAGTGGTTTTGAGGGCGGCACTGAAGCTTTCTTT. Amino acids: CASGFEGGTEAFF.

J is TRBJ2-7 and V is TRBV6-1, with TRBD2 matching 7 bases. The germline V gene has CDR1 MNHNS and CDR2 SASEGT. Trimming at V came to 3 bases and at J to 5 bases, leaving 10 bases not matched to a gene. The CDR3 covers 15 residues. The CDR3 spells CASSDWGAGTDEQYF. The CDR3 bases are TGTGCCAGCAGTGATTGGGGAGCGGGAACCGACGAGCAGTACTTC.

The chain employs TRBV7-6 and TRBJ1-2; D gene ambiguous. The CDR3 has 17 amino acids. In germline, CDR1 is SGHVS, CDR2 FNYEAQ. V was shortened by 5 bases and J by 8 bases, with 27 bases between the two germline ends. Written as DNA, the CDR3 is TGTGCCAGCAGCGAAGAGGGCCCTACCTATACTCCTGAGGGCTACACCTTC. Translating gives CASSEEGPTYTPEGYTF. The full variable domain, rest sourced from reference TRBV7-6 and TRBJ1-2, is GAGVSQSPRYKVTKRGQDVALRCDPISGHVSLYWYRQALGQGPEFLTYFNYEAQQDKSGLPNDRFSAERPEGSISTLTIQRTEQRDSAMYRCASSEEGPTYTPEGYTFGSGTRLTVV.

This clone was found once. The rearrangement uses TRBV6-5 and TRBJ2-3; D possibly corresponds to TRBD2 (6 bases). CDR1 and CDR2 (germline): MNHEY, SVGAGI. The CDR3 runs to 14 residues. Trimming pared 6 bases from V and 4 bases from J, leaving 14 bases between. DNA for the CDR3: TGTGCCAGCAGGTCGGCGGGGAGCGCAGATACGCAGTATTTT. Protein: CASRSAGSADTQYF.

V usage is TRBV5-1 and J usage is TRBJ1-1; no clear D. Germline CDR1 reads SGHRS; CDR2 reads YFSETQ. V gave up 5 bases and J gave up 1 base, with 12 bases separating them. The CDR3 is 14 residues long. The CDR3, as DNA: TGCGCCAGCAGATCCACAGAAGCGAACACTGAAGCTTTCTTT. This sequence encodes CASRSTEANTEAFF.

J is TRBJ1-1 and V is TRBV30, with 7 bases matching TRBD1. The germline gives CDR1 GTSNPN, CDR2 SVGIG (reference sequence). V trimming: 3 bases; J trimming: 1 base; junction bases outside the gene matches: 5. The CDR3 loop spans 14 amino acids. The DNA for the CDR3 is TGTGCCTGGAGGGCGACAGGGAGGAACACTGAAGCTTTCTTT. As protein: CAWRATGRNTEAFF.

The J gene is TRBJ1-1, the V gene TRBV19; D is unresolved. The germline V gene encodes CDR1 LNHDA and CDR2 SQIVND (reference sequence). Deletions cut 8 bases from V and 1 base from J, with 20 bases between. The CDR3 extends over 16 amino acids. CDR3 protein: CASSTLPGGSNTEAFF. The CDR3 DNA follows: TGTGCCAGTTCGACCCTCCCCGGCGGATCGAACACTGAAGCTTTCTTT.

This chain uses TRBV10-3 with TRBJ2-7; perhaps TRBD2 as D (6 bases). Germline V gives CDR1 ENHRY, CDR2 SYGVKD. There are 14 residues in the CDR3. V was clipped by 0 bases and J by 5 bases, with 11 bases between them. The CDR3 here is CAISESPGEDEQYF. In DNA form, the CDR3 reads TGTGCCATCAGTGAGTCGCCGGGGGAAGACGAGCAGTACTTC.

The chain employs TRBV28 and TRBJ1-3; 8 positions agree with TRBD1. This CDR3 comprises 16 residues. The germline V gene has CDR1 MDHEN and CDR2 SYDVKM. V lost 6 bases to trimming and J lost 2 bases; unmatched junction nucleotides: 9. For the CDR3, the DNA is TGTGCCAGCAGACGACACGACAGGGGTGCTGGAAACACCATATATTTT. It translates to CASRRHDRGAGNTIYF.

V usage is TRBV5-1 and J usage is TRBJ2-6, with D possibly being TRBD1 (5 bases). Trimming removed 4 bases at V and 4 bases at J, with 15 bases between. The length of the CDR3 is 16 residues. Germline assignment: CDR1 SGHRS and CDR2 YFSETQ. This CDR3 is CASSPGPPGGANVLTF. The CDR3 DNA reads TGCGCCAGCAGCCCAGGACCCCCAGGGGGGGCCAACGTCCTGACTTTC.